This TCR beta chain was profiled in a study of blood T cell repertoires in COVID-19. Generated by immunoSEQ multiplex PCR, the TCRdb table keeps only in-frame clones and is missing some. The table lists 220,000 or so clones, approximately 90% of them singletons. V gave up 6 bases and J gave up 0 bases, with 18 bases separating them. From germline, CDR1 is LGHNT and CDR2 FRNRAP. The CDR3 runs 16 residues. The gene calls are TRBV12-5 and TRBJ2-7; D is perhaps TRBD2 (6 bases). This clonotype was obtained from a woman aged 45-65 years with COVID-19, enrolled during active disease. The specimen was peripheral blood. Here the CDR3 DNA reads TGTGCTAGTGGGTTTCCCCGGGACTGGTACTCCTACGAGCAGTACTTC. Protein: CASGFPRDWYSYEQYF.